This is a list of T cell receptor beta chains from one sample in a study of response to subunit inactivated influenza vaccine. A single record per CDR3 protein comes from TCRdb applying MiXCR to the RT-PCR reads. Of around 200,000 distinct CDR3 sequences in the sample, 14% were seen once. The sample was CD8+ T cells sorted from PBMCs, taken 5 days after vaccination. These receptors were obtained from a man aged 50 or older who received an inactivated influenza vaccine. CDR3s include the opening cysteine and the closing phenylalanine or tryptophan. D genes are given only for firm matches. Where a row states a size, it is once, few, many or the class of an expanded clone; other rows omit it.

clone_size	v_call	j_call	d_call	cdr3_aa	cdr3_nt
few	TRBV20-1	TRBJ2-7	-	CSAWALAGHYEQYF	TGCAGTGCTTGGGCCCTGGCGGGGCATTACGAGCAGTACTTC
few	TRBV3-1	TRBJ2-1	TRBD1	CASSHTDRAYNEQFF	TGTGCCAGCAGCCATACTGACAGGGCCTACAATGAGCAGTTCTTC
once	TRBV27	TRBJ2-1	TRBD2	CASSREGSNEQFF	TGTGCCAGCAGTCGGGAGGGAAGCAATGAGCAGTTCTTC
-	TRBV9	TRBJ2-7	-	CASSVGRNSYEQYF	TGTGCCAGCAGCGTAGGGCGGAACTCCTACGAGCAGTACTTC
few	TRBV11-2	TRBJ2-5	-	CASSLFARGNQETQYF	TGTGCCAGCAGCTTGTTTGCGAGGGGGAACCAAGAGACCCAGTACTTC
few	TRBV7-9	TRBJ1-2	-	CASTPAGYGYTF	TGTGCCAGCACCCCCGCTGGCTATGGCTACACCTTC
few	TRBV11-2	TRBJ2-6	-	CASSLELPDVLTF	TGTGCCAGCAGCTTAGAACTCCCTGACGTCCTGACTTTC
-	TRBV20-1	TRBJ2-3	TRBD2	CSASSPSGMISDTQYF	TGCAGTGCTAGTTCGCCTAGCGGGATGATTTCAGATACGCAGTATTTT
many	TRBV5-6	TRBJ2-4	TRBD2	CASSPAVTSGKNIQYF	TGTGCCAGCAGCCCGGCTGTAACTAGCGGAAAAAACATTCAGTACTTC
few	TRBV6-5	TRBJ1-5	-	CASSYSNGLTSGQPQHF	TGTGCCAGCAGTTACTCGAATGGATTAACCTCAGGTCAGCCCCAGCATTTT
-	TRBV28	TRBJ1-4	-	CASSSPFRKQIATNEKLFF	TGTGCCAGCAGTTCCCCCTTCCGCAAGCAAATTGCAACTAATGAAAAACTGTTTTTT
many	TRBV12-3/TRBV12-4	TRBJ2-5	TRBD1	CASSWGQGAKTQYF	TGTGCCAGCAGTTGGGGACAGGGGGCGAAGACCCAGTACTTC
-	TRBV5-1	TRBJ2-3	-	CASSPGQTTSTDTQYF	TGCGCCAGCAGCCCAGGACAGACGACTAGCACAGATACGCAGTATTTT
few	TRBV30	TRBJ1-2	-	CAWALGGVRYGYTF	TGTGCCTGGGCTCTGGGTGGGGTGCGGTATGGCTACACCTTC
few	TRBV7-2	TRBJ2-7	-	CASSLPGPRYEQYF	TGTGCCAGCAGCTTACCGGGGCCCCGCTACGAGCAGTACTTC
few	TRBV5-1	TRBJ1-6	-	CASSLVYSSPLHF	TGCGCCAGCAGCTTGGTTTATTCTTCACCCCTCCACTTT
-	TRBV19	TRBJ2-1	-	CASSILGHEQFF	TGTGCCAGTAGTATTTTGGGCCATGAGCAGTTCTTC
few	TRBV7-6	TRBJ2-3	TRBD1	CASSHWTGRGMGDTQYF	TGTGCCAGCAGCCATTGGACAGGGCGGGGAATGGGTGATACGCAGTATTTT
many	TRBV28	TRBJ2-7	-	CASSFSREQYF	TGTGCCAGCAGTTTCTCCCGGGAGCAGTACTTC
-	TRBV14	TRBJ2-1	-	CASSQSGFNEQFF	TGTGCCAGCAGCCAATCAGGGTTCAATGAGCAGTTCTTC
-	TRBV2	TRBJ2-1	-	CASSYRESSYNEQFF	TGTGCCAGCAGTTACAGGGAAAGCTCCTACAATGAGCAGTTCTTC
many	TRBV29-1	TRBJ1-3	-	CSVEAAGFGNTIYF	TGCAGCGTTGAAGCTGCAGGGTTTGGGAACACCATATATTTT
few	TRBV15	TRBJ2-3	-	CATSSASTDTQYF	TGTGCCACCAGCAGCGCTAGCACAGATACGCAGTATTTT
few	TRBV7-9	TRBJ2-2	-	CASSSGQSAPGELFF	TGTGCCAGCAGCTCAGGACAGTCAGCCCCCGGGGAGCTGTTTTTT
-	TRBV20-1	TRBJ2-1	-	CSASKGAHPNREQFF	TGCAGTGCTAGTAAAGGAGCCCATCCGAATCGGGAGCAGTTCTTC
many	TRBV2	TRBJ1-2	-	CASSEAGPYGYTF	TGTGCCAGCAGTGAGGCGGGCCCCTATGGCTACACCTTC
-	TRBV4-2	TRBJ2-1	-	CASSQVGSGAWGGGSYNEQFF	TGTGCCAGCAGCCAAGTGGGCTCAGGGGCATGGGGAGGCGGGTCCTACAATGAGCAGTTCTTC